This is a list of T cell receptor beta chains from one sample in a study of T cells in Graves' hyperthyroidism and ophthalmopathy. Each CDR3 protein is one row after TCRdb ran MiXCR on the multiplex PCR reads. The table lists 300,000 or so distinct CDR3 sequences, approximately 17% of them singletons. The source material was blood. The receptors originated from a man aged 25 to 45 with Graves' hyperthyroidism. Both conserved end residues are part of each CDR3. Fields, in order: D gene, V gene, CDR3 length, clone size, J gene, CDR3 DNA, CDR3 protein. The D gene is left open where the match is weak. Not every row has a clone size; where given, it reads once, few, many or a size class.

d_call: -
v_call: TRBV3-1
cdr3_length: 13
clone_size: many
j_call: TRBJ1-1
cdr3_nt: TGTGCCAGCAGCCAAGAAGTCGCTAAGGAGGCTTTCTTT
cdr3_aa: CASSQEVAKEAFF

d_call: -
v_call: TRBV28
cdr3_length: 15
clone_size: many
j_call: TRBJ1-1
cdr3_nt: TGTGCCAGCGCCATGGGGGGGGACCTCAACACTGAAGCTTTCTTT
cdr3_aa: CASAMGGDLNTEAFF

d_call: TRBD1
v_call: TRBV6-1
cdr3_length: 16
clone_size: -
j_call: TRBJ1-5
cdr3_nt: TGTGCCAGCACCTTCGGGACAGGGTTTAACAATCAGCCCCAGCATTTT
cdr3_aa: CASTFGTGFNNQPQHF

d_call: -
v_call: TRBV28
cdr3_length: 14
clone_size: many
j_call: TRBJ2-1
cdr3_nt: TGTGCCAGCAGTTTAGTTGGTACTTACAATGAGCAGTTCTTC
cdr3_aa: CASSLVGTYNEQFF

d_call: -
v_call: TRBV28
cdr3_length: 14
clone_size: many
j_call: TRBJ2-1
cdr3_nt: TGTGCCACCGAAAGGGACTCGCACTACAATGAGCAGTTCTTC
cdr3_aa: CATERDSHYNEQFF

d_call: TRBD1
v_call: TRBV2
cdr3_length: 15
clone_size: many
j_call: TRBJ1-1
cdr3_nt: TGTGCCAGCATCCCCCCCGGGACAGTGAACACTGAAGCTTTCTTT
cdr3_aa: CASIPPGTVNTEAFF

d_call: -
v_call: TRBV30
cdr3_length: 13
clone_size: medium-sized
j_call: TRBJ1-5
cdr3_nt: TGTGCCTGGAGTGTGGGGAGCAATCAGCCCCAGCATTTT
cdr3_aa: CAWSVGSNQPQHF

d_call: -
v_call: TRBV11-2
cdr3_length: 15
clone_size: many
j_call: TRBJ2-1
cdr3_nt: TGTGCCAGCAGCTTAAATCAGCGGATCTACAATGAGCAGTTCTTC
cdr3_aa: CASSLNQRIYNEQFF

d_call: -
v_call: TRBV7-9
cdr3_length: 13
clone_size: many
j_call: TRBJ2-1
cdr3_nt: TGTGCCAGCAGCTTAGTCGAAGGGGTTTCCGGGTTCTTC
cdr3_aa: CASSLVEGVSGFF

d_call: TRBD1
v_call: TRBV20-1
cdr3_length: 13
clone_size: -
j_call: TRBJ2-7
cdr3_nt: TGCAGTGCTAGCCCCGGGACAGGCTACGAGCAGTACTTC
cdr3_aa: CSASPGTGYEQYF

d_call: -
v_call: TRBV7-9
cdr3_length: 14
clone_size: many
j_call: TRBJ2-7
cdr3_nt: TGTGCCAGCAGCTTTACAGGAGTGGGCTACGAGCAGTACTTC
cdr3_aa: CASSFTGVGYEQYF

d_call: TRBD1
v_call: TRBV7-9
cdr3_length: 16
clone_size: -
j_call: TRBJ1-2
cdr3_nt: TGTGCCAGCAGCCCCCGGACGCTTAGGGGGCCGGAAGGCTACACCTTC
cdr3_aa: CASSPRTLRGPEGYTF

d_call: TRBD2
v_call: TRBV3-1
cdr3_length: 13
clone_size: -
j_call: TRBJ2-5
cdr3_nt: TGTGCCAGCAGCCAGGGACTAGCGGGAGCTCAGTACTTC
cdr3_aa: CASSQGLAGAQYF

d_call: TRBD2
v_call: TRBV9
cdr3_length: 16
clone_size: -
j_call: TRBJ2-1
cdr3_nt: TGTGCCAGCAGCGTAGGAAATTTGGGGGTTAGCGGGGCGCAGTTCTTC
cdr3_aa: CASSVGNLGVSGAQFF

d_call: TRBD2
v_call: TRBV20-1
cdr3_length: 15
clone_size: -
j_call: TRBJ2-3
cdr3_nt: TGCAGTGCTAGACCCCCGGGACTAGCGACAGATACGCAGTATTTT
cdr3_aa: CSARPPGLATDTQYF

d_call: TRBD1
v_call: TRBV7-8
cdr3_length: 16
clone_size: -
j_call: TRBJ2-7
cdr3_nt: TGTGCCAGCAGCTCCCGTACAGGGGGCAGGGCCTACGAGCGGTACTTC
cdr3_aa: CASSSRTGGRAYERYF

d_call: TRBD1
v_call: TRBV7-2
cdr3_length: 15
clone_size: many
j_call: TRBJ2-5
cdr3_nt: TGTGCCAGCAGCGACCGACAGGGGGGGATCGGGACCCAGTACTTC
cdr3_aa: CASSDRQGGIGTQYF

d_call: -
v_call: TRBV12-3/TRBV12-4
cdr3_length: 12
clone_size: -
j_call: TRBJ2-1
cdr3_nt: TGTGCCAGCAGTCGGACCGGTAATGAGCAGTTCTTC
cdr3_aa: CASSRTGNEQFF

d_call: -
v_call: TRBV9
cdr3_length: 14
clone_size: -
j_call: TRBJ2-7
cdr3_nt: TGTGCCAGCAGCGCGGGCGGATTAACCTACGAGCAGTACTTC
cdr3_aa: CASSAGGLTYEQYF

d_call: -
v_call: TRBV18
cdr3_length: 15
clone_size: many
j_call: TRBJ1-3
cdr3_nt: TGTGCCAGCTCACCACGCGAGTCCGCTGGAAACACCATATATTTT
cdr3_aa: CASSPRESAGNTIYF

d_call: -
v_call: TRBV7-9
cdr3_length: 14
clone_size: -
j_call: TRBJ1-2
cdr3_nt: TGTGCCAGCAGCTTAGACAGTCCTAACTATGGCTACACCTTC
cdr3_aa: CASSLDSPNYGYTF

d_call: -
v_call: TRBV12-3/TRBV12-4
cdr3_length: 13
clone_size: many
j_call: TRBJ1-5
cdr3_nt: TGTGCCAGCAGTTTAGCCTGGGGTCAGCCCCAGCATTTT
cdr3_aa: CASSLAWGQPQHF

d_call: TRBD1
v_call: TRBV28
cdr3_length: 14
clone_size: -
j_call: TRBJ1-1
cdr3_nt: TGTGCCAGCAGGACCGGGACAGATAACACTGAAGCTTTCTTT
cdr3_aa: CASRTGTDNTEAFF

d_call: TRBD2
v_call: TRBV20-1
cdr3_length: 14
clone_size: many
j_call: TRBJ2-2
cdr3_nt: TGCAGTGCTATCAGGACTAGCGGGAGGGGGGAGCTGTTTTTT
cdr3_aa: CSAIRTSGRGELFF

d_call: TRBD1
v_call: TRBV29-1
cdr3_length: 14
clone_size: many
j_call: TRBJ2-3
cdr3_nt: TGCAGCGCCGAGGGACAGTCGAACACAGATACGCAGTATTTT
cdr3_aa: CSAEGQSNTDTQYF

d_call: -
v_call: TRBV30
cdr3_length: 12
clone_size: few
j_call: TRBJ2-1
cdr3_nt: TGTGCCTGGAGTCGACAGTACAATGAGCAGTTCTTC
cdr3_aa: CAWSRQYNEQFF

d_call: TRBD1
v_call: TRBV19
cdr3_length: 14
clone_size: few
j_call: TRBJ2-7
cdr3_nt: TGTGCCAGTAGTACAGGGGGCTTATCCTACGAGCAGTACTTC
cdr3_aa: CASSTGGLSYEQYF

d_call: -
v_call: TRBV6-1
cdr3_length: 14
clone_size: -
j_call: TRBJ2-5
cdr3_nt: TGTGCCAGCAGAAAGACAGTCAGCCAAGAGACCCAGTACTTC
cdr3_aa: CASRKTVSQETQYF

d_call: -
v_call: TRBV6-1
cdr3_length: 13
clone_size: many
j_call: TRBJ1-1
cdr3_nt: TGTGCCAGCAGTCCCCTGACGGACAATGAAGCTTTCTTT
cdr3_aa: CASSPLTDNEAFF

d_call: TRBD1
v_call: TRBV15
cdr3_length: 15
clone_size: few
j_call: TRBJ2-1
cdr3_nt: TGTGCCACCAGCAGAGCGGGTGACAGGGGGCAAGGGCAGTTCTTC
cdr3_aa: CATSRAGDRGQGQFF

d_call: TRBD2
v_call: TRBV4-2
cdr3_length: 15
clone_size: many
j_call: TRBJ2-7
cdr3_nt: TGTGCCAGCAGCCAAGAAGCGGGAGGCTCCTACGAGCAGTACTTC
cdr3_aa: CASSQEAGGSYEQYF

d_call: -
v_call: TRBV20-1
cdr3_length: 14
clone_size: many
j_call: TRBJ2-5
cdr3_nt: TGCAGTGCTAGAGATCGACGGGGTGGGGAGACCCAGTACTTC
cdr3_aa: CSARDRRGGETQYF

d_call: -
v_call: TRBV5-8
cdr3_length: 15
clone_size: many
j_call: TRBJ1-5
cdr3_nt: TGTGCCAGCAGCCCCACGGGGGCTCGCAATCAGCCCCAGCATTTT
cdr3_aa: CASSPTGARNQPQHF

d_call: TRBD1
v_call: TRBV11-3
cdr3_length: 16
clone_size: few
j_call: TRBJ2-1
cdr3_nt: TGTGCCAGCAGCTTAGTAAGGCCAGGGGGCGCAAATGAGCAGTTCTTC
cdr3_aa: CASSLVRPGGANEQFF

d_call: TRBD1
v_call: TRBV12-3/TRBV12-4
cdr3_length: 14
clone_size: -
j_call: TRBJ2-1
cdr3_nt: TGTGCCAGCGGTTACGAGGGGGCGGGTGTTGAGCAGTCCTTC
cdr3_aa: CASGYEGAGVEQSF

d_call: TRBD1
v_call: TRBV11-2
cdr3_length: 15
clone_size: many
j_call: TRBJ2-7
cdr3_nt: TGTGCCAGCAGCGCGACAGGGGGCAGATACTACGAGCAGTACTTC
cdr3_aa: CASSATGGRYYEQYF

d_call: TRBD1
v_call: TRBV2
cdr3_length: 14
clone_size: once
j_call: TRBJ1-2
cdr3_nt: TGTGCCAGCAGTGTAGGGGCAGGGGGCTATGGCTACACCTTC
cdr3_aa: CASSVGAGGYGYTF

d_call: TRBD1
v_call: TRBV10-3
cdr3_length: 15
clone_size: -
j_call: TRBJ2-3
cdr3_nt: TGTGCCATCACCCGCACAGGGGGCGAGTCAGATACGCAGTATTTT
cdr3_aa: CAITRTGGESDTQYF

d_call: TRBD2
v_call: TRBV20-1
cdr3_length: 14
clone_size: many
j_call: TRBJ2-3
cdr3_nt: TGCAGTGCTAGAGTTTCGGCGGGAGAGGATACGCAGTATTTT
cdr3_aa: CSARVSAGEDTQYF

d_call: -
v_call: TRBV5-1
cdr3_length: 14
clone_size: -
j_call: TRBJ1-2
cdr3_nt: TGCGCCAGCAGCTTGGGGGGAGGTGGCTATGGCTACACCTTC
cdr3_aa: CASSLGGGGYGYTF

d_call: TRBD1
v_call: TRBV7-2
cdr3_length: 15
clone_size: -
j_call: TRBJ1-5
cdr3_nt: TGTGCCAGCAGCTTTTCCGGGACAGGAGATCAGCCCCAGCATTTT
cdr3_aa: CASSFSGTGDQPQHF

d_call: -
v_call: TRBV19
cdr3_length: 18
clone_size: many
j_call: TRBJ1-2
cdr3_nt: TGTGCCAGTAGTCCGCGGTCCTCACACCCAAAATTCCTCTATGGCTACACCTTC
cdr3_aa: CASSPRSSHPKFLYGYTF

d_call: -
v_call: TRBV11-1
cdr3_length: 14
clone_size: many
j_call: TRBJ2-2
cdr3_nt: TGTGCCAGCAGCTTAGCGCCTGGAACCGGGGAGCTGTTTTTT
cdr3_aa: CASSLAPGTGELFF

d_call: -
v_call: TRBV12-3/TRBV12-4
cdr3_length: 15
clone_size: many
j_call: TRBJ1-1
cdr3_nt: TGTGCCAGCAGTGGGGGCCGGCGGGGACTCCGGCAAGCTTTCTTT
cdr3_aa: CASSGGRRGLRQAFF

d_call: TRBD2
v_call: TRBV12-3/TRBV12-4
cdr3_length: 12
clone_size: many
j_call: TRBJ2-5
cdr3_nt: TGTGCCAGCAGTTTCGGGGGGAAGACCCAGTACTTC
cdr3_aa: CASSFGGKTQYF

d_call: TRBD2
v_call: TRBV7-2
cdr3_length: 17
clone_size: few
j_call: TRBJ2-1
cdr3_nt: TGTGCCAGCAGCTTGGCCCGACTAGCGGGAGCGGGCAATGAGCAGTTCTTC
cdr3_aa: CASSLARLAGAGNEQFF

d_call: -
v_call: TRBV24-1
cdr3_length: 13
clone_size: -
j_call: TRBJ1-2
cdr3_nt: TGTGCCACCAGGGGGGACACTGCCTATGGCTACACCTTC
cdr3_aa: CATRGDTAYGYTF

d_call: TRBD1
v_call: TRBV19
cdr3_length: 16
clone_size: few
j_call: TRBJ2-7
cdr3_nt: TGTGCCAGTAGTATTTGGTGGGACAGACCCTTCTCAGAGCAGTACTTC
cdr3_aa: CASSIWWDRPFSEQYF

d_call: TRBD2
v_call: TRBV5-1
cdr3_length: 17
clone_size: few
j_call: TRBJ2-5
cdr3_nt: TGCGCCAGCAGCTTGGATGGGCGGGAGCAGTATCAGAAGACCCAGTACTTC
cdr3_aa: CASSLDGREQYQKTQYF

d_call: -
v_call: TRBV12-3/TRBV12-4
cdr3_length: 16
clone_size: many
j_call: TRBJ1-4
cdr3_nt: TGTGCCAGCAGGGACTCTTGGGTGACGACTAATGAAAAACTGTTTTTT
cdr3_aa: CASRDSWVTTNEKLFF

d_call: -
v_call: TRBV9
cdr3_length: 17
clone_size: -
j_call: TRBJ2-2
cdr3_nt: TGTGCCAGCAGCGCCTCGGATGTAGCGCCGAACACCGGGGAGCTGTTTTTT
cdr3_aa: CASSASDVAPNTGELFF

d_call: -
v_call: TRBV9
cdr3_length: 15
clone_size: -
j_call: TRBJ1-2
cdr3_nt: TGTGCCAGCAGCCCCTCGGGGGTGGGTGACTATGGCTACACCTTC
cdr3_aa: CASSPSGVGDYGYTF

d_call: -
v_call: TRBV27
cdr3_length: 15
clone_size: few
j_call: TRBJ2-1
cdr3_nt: TGTGCCAGCAGTTTATGGACAGGACTATACAATGAGCAGTTCTTC
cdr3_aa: CASSLWTGLYNEQFF

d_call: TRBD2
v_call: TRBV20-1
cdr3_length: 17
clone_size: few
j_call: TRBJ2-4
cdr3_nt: TGCAGTGCTAGAGATGTCTCTAGCGGGAGCGGAGGGGACATTCAGTACTTC
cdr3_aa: CSARDVSSGSGGDIQYF

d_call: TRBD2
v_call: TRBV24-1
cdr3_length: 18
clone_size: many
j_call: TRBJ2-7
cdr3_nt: TGTGCCACCAGTGGTCCCGGCCGATCAGCGGGAGGGCGTCACGAGCAGTACTTC
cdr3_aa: CATSGPGRSAGGRHEQYF